The rows below give T cell receptor beta chains drawn from one sample of a study of blood T cell repertoires in COVID-19. Clones were sequenced by immunoSEQ multiplex PCR, and TCRdb holds only the in-frame ones, with some missing. The sample consists of 300,000 to 400,000 clones, roughly 88% of them appearing once. Material for sequencing was PBMCs or T cells enriched from blood (not recorded which). Every receptor here comes from a woman in her 30s with acute COVID-19. Each CDR3 is given with its conserved first and last residue. D genes are given only for firm matches. Rows may omit the clone size; those that give it use once, few, many or a size class.

TRBV18	TRBD1	TRBJ1-1	NA	TGTGCCAGCTCACCCGGGGGGACAGGGAGGTACACTGAAGCTTTCTTT	CASSPGGTGRYTEAFF
TRBV9	NA	TRBJ1-2	once	TGTGCCAGCGGTTGGTCAGGGACTAACTATGGCTACACCTTC	CASGWSGTNYGYTF
TRBV9	TRBD2	TRBJ2-1	NA	TGTGCCAGCAGCGGCATCTCCGGGGGGGCCCATGAGCAGTTCTTC	CASSGISGGAHEQFF
TRBV14	NA	TRBJ1-2	NA	TGTGCCAGCAGCCCAAACTACAGGGATGGCTACACCTTC	CASSPNYRDGYTF
TRBV7-2	TRBD1	TRBJ1-6	NA	TGTGCCAGCAGCCGTTATGAAACAGGGGGCTCCTATAATTCACCCCTCCACTTT	CASSRYETGGSYNSPLHF
TRBV4-3	NA	TRBJ1-2	NA	TGCGCCAGCAGCCAAGAGGTCCGCAGGCCCGAGGGTTATGGCTACACCTTC	CASSQEVRRPEGYGYTF
TRBV7-2	NA	TRBJ2-7	NA	TGTGCCAGCAGCCCCGGTGGACAGCGAACCTACGAGCAGTACTTC	CASSPGGQRTYEQYF
TRBV5-5	TRBD1	TRBJ1-6	NA	TGTGCCAGCAGCTCCAAGGACAGGGCGGGTAATTCACCCCTCCACTTT	CASSSKDRAGNSPLHF
TRBV11-2	TRBD2	TRBJ2-1	NA	TGTGCCAGCAGCACACGGGGGGGCAGGGGAAATGAGCAGTTCTTC	CASSTRGGRGNEQFF
TRBV19	TRBD2	TRBJ2-3	NA	TGTGCCAGCTCCCCCGCGGGAGGGGCGGGGGATACGCAGTATTTT	CASSPAGGAGDTQYF
TRBV5-6	NA	TRBJ2-7	NA	TGTGCCAGCAGCTTAAGACGGACAGCAACCTACGAGCAGTACTTC	CASSLRRTATYEQYF
TRBV24-1	TRBD1	TRBJ1-6	NA	TGTGCCACCAGCCCCGGACAGGCTTCACCCCTCCACTTT	CATSPGQASPLHF
TRBV27	TRBD1	TRBJ2-1	NA	TGTGCCAGCAGTCCCGGGACAGGGGGCAATGAGCAGTTCTTC	CASSPGTGGNEQFF
TRBV11-2	TRBD1	TRBJ1-1	NA	TGTGCCAGCAGCCCTCGGACAGGGCCGAACACTGAAGCTTTCTTT	CASSPRTGPNTEAFF
TRBV9	NA	TRBJ2-1	NA	TGTGCCAGCAGCGAGGATGTGAGAGGTGAGCAGTTCTTC	CASSEDVRGEQFF
TRBV7-3	NA	TRBJ1-1	NA	TGTGCCAGCAGCTTAAGCGCAGGGGCAGCCACTGAAGCTTTCTTT	CASSLSAGAATEAFF
TRBV6-5	NA	TRBJ1-3	NA	TGTGCCAGCAGTTACTCGAACAGGGCTGGAAACACCATATATTTT	CASSYSNRAGNTIYF
TRBV30	NA	TRBJ1-1	NA	TGTGCCTGGAGTGTAGTGGGGGGAACCGGTGAAGCTTTCTTT	CAWSVVGGTGEAFF
TRBV10-1	TRBD2	TRBJ2-1	once	TGCGCCAGCAGCCCTCTGGGGGGGTCGCGGAACAATGAGCAGTTCTTC	CASSPLGGSRNNEQFF
TRBV3-1/TRBV3-2	NA	TRBJ1-2	NA	TGTGCCAGCAGCCAAGCCGGGGGGCGGCTCCACACGGGCTACACCTTC	CASSQAGGRLHTGYTF
TRBV7-3	NA	TRBJ2-1	NA	TGTGCCAGCAGCTCGTTTAGCGGTGAGCAGTTCTTC	CASSSFSGEQFF
TRBV7-2	TRBD1	TRBJ1-5	once	TGTGCCAGCCGGGCAGGGGGGAATAGCAATCAGCCCCAGCATTTT	CASRAGGNSNQPQHF
TRBV27	NA	TRBJ2-3	NA	TGTGCCAGCAGCTTACAGGGGAGGGGCGCAGATACGCAGTATTTT	CASSLQGRGADTQYF
TRBV6-5	TRBD2	TRBJ2-1	NA	TGTGCCACCCGACCGACTAGCGGTATCAATGAGCAGTTCTTC	CATRPTSGINEQFF
TRBV4-1	TRBD1	TRBJ1-5	NA	TGCGCCAGCAGCCAGACAGGGGTCGGAAATCAGCCCCAGCATTTT	CASSQTGVGNQPQHF
TRBV6-1	TRBD1	TRBJ2-2	few	TGTGCCAGCAGTGTGGACAGGGGGCTCCGAGCCGGGGAGCTGTTTTTT	CASSVDRGLRAGELFF
TRBV7-9	NA	TRBJ2-1	NA	TGTGCCAGCAGCATTGGCCGCTCCTACAATGAGCAGTTCTTC	CASSIGRSYNEQFF
TRBV15	NA	TRBJ1-5	NA	TGTGCCACCAGCAGAGGAGGAACGACCTCCAATCAGCCCCAGCATTTT	CATSRGGTTSNQPQHF
TRBV24-1	TRBD2	TRBJ2-2	NA	TGTGCCACCAGTGACCGTTGGACTAGCGGGGGGGCCGTCCCCGGGGAGCTGTTTTTT	CATSDRWTSGGAVPGELFF
TRBV4-2	TRBD1	TRBJ1-1	NA	TGTGCCAGCAGCCAAGCCAGGACAGGGCGGACTGAAGCTTTCTTT	CASSQARTGRTEAFF
TRBV7-6	TRBD1	TRBJ2-7	NA	TGTGCCAGCAGCCCCGGACAGGGGACCTCCTACGAGCAGTACTTC	CASSPGQGTSYEQYF
TRBV5-1	TRBD1	TRBJ2-7	NA	TGCGCCAGCAGCCGTACAGGGGGTGATGGCTACGAGCAGTACTTC	CASSRTGGDGYEQYF
TRBV7-9	TRBD2	TRBJ2-1	NA	TGTGCCAGCAGCTTGACTAGCGGGGGGTTAAACGAGCAGTTCTTC	CASSLTSGGLNEQFF
TRBV5-1	TRBD1	TRBJ2-2	NA	TGCGCCAGCAGCCTTACAGGGGGCGTTAACACCGGGGAGCTGTTTTTT	CASSLTGGVNTGELFF
TRBV7-2	TRBD1	TRBJ1-6	NA	TGTGCCAGCAGCCCACAGAGTGTGACAGGGGGAATTAATTCACCCCTCCACTTT	CASSPQSVTGGINSPLHF
TRBV27	TRBD1	TRBJ2-1	NA	TGTGCCAGCAGCCGAGGACAGGCCGACAATGAGCAGTTCTTC	CASSRGQADNEQFF
TRBV5-1	TRBD1	TRBJ2-6	NA	TGCGCCAGCAGCCCCGGGGACAGGGTGATCTCTGGGGCCAACGTCCTGACTTTC	CASSPGDRVISGANVLTF
TRBV19	NA	TRBJ1-5	NA	TGTGCCAGTAGTACGCCCCGGGGACTTAATCAGCCCCAGCATTTT	CASSTPRGLNQPQHF
TRBV5-1	NA	TRBJ1-2	NA	TGCGCCAGCAGCTTAGGAGGGACCTCTGCTCATGGCTACACCTTC	CASSLGGTSAHGYTF
TRBV9	TRBD2	TRBJ2-3	NA	TGTGCCAGCAGCTCCGGGGGGGCAGATACGCAGTATTTT	CASSSGGADTQYF
TRBV29-1	NA	TRBJ2-7	NA	TGCAGCGTTGACCGGGGTAACGGCTACGAGCAGTACTTC	CSVDRGNGYEQYF
TRBV27	TRBD1	TRBJ1-5	NA	TGTGCCAGCAGTTTGGGCCAGGGGGCTCGGGATCAGCCCCAGCATTTT	CASSLGQGARDQPQHF
TRBV19	NA	TRBJ1-5	NA	TGTGCCAGTAGTATCTACCCGAGTAGCAATCAGCCCCAGCATTTT	CASSIYPSSNQPQHF